The TCR beta chain under discussion was sequenced for a study of OX40 agonist ivuxolimab in advanced cancers. Study in general: Patients with hepatocellular carcinoma, melanoma, renal cell or head and neck cancer made up the dose-escalation patients. General observations from the study: Specificity for antigen went undetermined in the expanded peripheral T cells.

About this clone itself: Antigen unknown.

Produced via immunoSEQ multiplex PCR; TCRdb's table is partial and in-frame only. The sample has about 96,000 clones, less than 85% seen once. The germline V gene encodes CDR1 SGHRS and CDR2 YFSETQ. The V and J ends lost 0 bases and 3 bases respectively, with 9 bases between them. CDR3 length equals 14 residues. The clonotype was recovered from an adult with an advanced solid tumor such as melanoma, head and neck, liver or kidney cancer. The specimen was CD4+ or CD8+ T cells sorted from blood, collected in a trial of the OX40 agonist ivuxolimab. This sequence joins TRBV5-1 and TRBJ1-1; D is undetermined. The CDR3, as DNA: TGCGCCAGCAGCTTGGGATACCGGGACACTGAAGCTTTCTTT. Translated: CASSLGYRDTEAFF. Full variable domain (rest looked up from reference TRBV5-1 and TRBJ1-1): KAGVTQTPRYLIKTRGQQVTLSCSPISGHRSVSWYQQTPGQGLQFLFEYFSETQRNKGNFPGRFSGRQFSNSRSEMNVSTLELGDSALYLCASSLGYRDTEAFFGQGTRLTVV.